This T cell receptor (beta chain) derives from a study of cytomegalovirus exposure and HLA in healthy donors. The CDR3 totals 14 residues. Per the germline V gene, CDR1 is SGHKS and CDR2 is YYEKEE (reference sequence). V shed 4 bases and J shed 1 base, with 11 bases lying between them. Researchers ran the PCR with 60 Vbeta and 13 Jbeta primers. The assay was immunoSEQ multiplex PCR, and TCRdb's table has in-frame clones only and misses some. The repertoire holds 100,000 to 150,000 clones, with around two thirds as singletons. The sample was PBMCs. The TCR sequence derives from a man aged 55 to 70 in good health and CMV-seropositive. V is TRBV5-5 and J is TRBJ1-1, with a weak D call TRBD1 (5 bases). CDR3 in amino acids: CASSRTLRNTEAFF. CDR3 DNA: TGTGCCAGCAGCCGGACACTCCGGAACACTGAAGCTTTCTTT.